This T cell receptor (beta chain) was sequenced in a study of T cell responses to AZD1222 COVID-19 vaccine (dated by TCRdb to about 2021). Looking at the study overall: Because spike-specific TCR depth and breadth did not differ between the two schedules, AZD1222 recipients who got a second dose at roughly 4 weeks were pooled with those who got a second dose at roughly 12 weeks. A total of 233 trial participants underwent TCR sequencing, of whom around 210 had received two doses of AZD1222 and 26 had received two doses of the MenACWY control vaccine. Enrollment into the trials was organized by age into subgroups of 18-55, 56-69 and 70-plus years, and those subgroups contained around 150, 28 and 57 TCR-sequenced participants, respectively. Study-wide conclusions, independent of this receptor: Nearly half of unique spike-specific TCRs reportedly recognized epitopes outside regions mutated in the B.1.351 and B.1.1.7 variants. Because no day 14 peak-response samples were available, the repertoires could be characterized only after the peak T cell response. After two AZD1222 doses, both the breadth and the depth of spike-specific TCRs were significantly higher than at day 0 and than in MenACWY recipients. Most participants were white British and females outnumbered males, and the authors suggested that clonal diversity may have been underestimated. CD4 TCRs associated with the vaccine covered the entire spike protein, and the dominant responses were in regions 160-218 and 743-854. The 56-69-year group was small, and its depth increase did not reach significance, likely because of low power. Conclusions about previously exposed vaccinees are limited because only six or seven AZD1222 recipients were SARS-CoV-2 seropositive at baseline.

V lost 5 bases and J lost 2 bases, and the count of bases not matched to a germline gene is 3. In the germline V gene, CDR1 corresponds to SGHVS and CDR2 to FQNEAQ. The CDR3 runs 13 residues from the cysteine to the phenylalanine. Solely the CDR3 DNA is kept, with 39 bases framed from the first base. About this clone: It has no known antigen specificity. It has no much larger one-base neighbor in the sample; base qualities were not kept.

The CDR3 regions of human TCRbeta chains were analyzed by immunosequencing. Per the authors' processing: Repertoire TCRs were checked for matches against a reference library of SARS-CoV-2-specific TCRs that had been generated using the MIRA antigen-specificity platform. Breadth was defined as the fraction of unique TCRs that were SARS-CoV-2-associated, and depth was defined as the fraction of total T cells that were SARS-CoV-2-associated. Using the MIRA data, every spike-specific TCR was mapped to the spike region that the TCR reacted to and assigned to either a CD4 or a CD8 class. Log10-transformed breadth and depth values were compared by one-way ANOVA with Sidak's multiple comparisons tests. TCRdb holds this immuneACCESS table with in-frame rearrangements only. Some clones are missing; in checked studies, unresolved V genes explain under half, and the rest has no known cause. Clone size and V and J calls were adopted from that table, with D and trimming inferred from the DNA. The sample table records about 120,000 clones; approximately 93% of these occur just once. The leading ten clones occupy approximately 4.2% of the sample.

Taken with the paper, the label for time point translates to: baseline before first vaccination. The vaccinee samples were drawn from two UK trials, COV001 and COV002, one of which was a single-blind randomized controlled phase 2/3 trial testing AZD1222 (ChAdOx1 nCoV-19) in healthy adults. Trial participant PBMC samples were collected at day 0 and day 28 after the second dose for TCRbeta chain sequencing. The sequence is built from TRBV7-8 and TRBJ2-7; the junction holds 7 bases that match TRBD1. The clonotype was recovered from an adult in good health. Sample: peripheral blood, taken on day 0 of AZD1222 vaccination. The CDR3 region reads CASSQTGPYEQYF. The sequence in DNA is TGTGCCAGCAGCCAGACAGGGCCCTACGAGCAGTACTTC.